What follows are 4 T cell receptor beta chains derived from one specimen sequenced in a study of T cell repertoires in cytomegalovirus infection. A single record per CDR3 protein comes from TCRdb applying MiXCR to the reads. The profile shows a few hundred thousand distinct CDR3 sequences, about 13% of them singletons. The sequenced sample consisted of PBMCs. The source of these receptors is a human donor in good health (CMV status not recorded). Some clones in this sample may be carry-over from other donors' samples.

Only a few counts were recorded for this clonotype. V is TRBV20-1 and J is TRBJ1-6; D call uncertain. Per the germline V gene, CDR1 is DFQATT and CDR2 is SNEGSKA (reference sequence). The CDR3 has 16 residues. V was pared by 3 bases and J by 0 bases, with 12 bases between. This chain's CDR3 is CSASSKSGSYNSPLHF. The CDR3 DNA is TGCAGTGCTAGCTCAAAGAGCGGCTCCTATAATTCACCCCTCCACTTT.

Ten or more counts support this clonotype. The DNA of the CDR3 is TGTGCCAGCAGCGTAGACAGGCTCCTTGGCACTGAAGCTTTCTTT. As protein: CASSVDRLLGTEAFF. The chain is built from TRBV7-3 and TRBJ1-1, with a tentative D call TRBD1 (6 bases). Looked up from germline, CDR1 is SGHTA and CDR2 is FQGTGA. CDR3 length: 15 amino acids. Trimming took off 5 bases at V and 4 bases at J, with 17 bases between the two ends.

This clonotype was detected ten times or more. This rearrangement joins TRBV6-1 to TRBJ2-2, with 8 bases lining up with TRBD1. The V and J ends lost 6 bases and 4 bases, in that order; junction bases with no gene match: 4. The CDR3 has 14 amino acids. Germline-derived CDR1 and CDR2 are MNHNS and SASEGT. DNA for the CDR3: TGTGCCAGCAGCCAACAGGGGGTCACCGGGGAGCTGTTTTTT. Translation: CASSQQGVTGELFF.

This clonotype was found a few times. This chain connects TRBV3-1 to TRBJ2-1, with no clear D. The V end was cut by 1 base, the J end by 7 bases, with 11 bases between. The length of the CDR3 is 14 residues. In germline, CDR1 is LGHDT, CDR2 YNNKEL (reference sequence). CDR3 in DNA: TGTGCCAGCAGCCAAGGGCTAGTGGGGAATGAGCAGTTCTTC. Residues: CASSQGLVGNEQFF.